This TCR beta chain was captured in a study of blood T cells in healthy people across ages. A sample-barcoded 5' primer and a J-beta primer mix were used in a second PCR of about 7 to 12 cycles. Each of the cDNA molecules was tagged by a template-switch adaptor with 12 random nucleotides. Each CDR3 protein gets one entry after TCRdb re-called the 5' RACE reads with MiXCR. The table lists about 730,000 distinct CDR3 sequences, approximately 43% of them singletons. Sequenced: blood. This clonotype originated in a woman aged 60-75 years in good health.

CDR3 sequence reads: CASSPPGLAGGGTDTQYF. CDR3 in DNA: TGTGCCAGCAGCCCTCCGGGACTAGCGGGGGGTGGCACAGATACGCAGTATTTT. The rearrangement uses TRBV7-8 and TRBJ2-3, with TRBD2 matching 15 bases. J was trimmed by 1 base and V by 5 bases; bases with no gene match: 7. From germline, CDR1 is SGHVS and CDR2 FQNEAQ. This CDR3 contains 18 residues.